A single sample is the source of the 8 T cell receptor beta chains below, sequenced in a study of blood T cells in healthy people across ages. A J-beta primer mix and a sample-barcoded 5' primer were used in a second PCR of roughly 7 to 12 cycles. TCRdb re-analysed the 5' RACE reads in MiXCR, keeping a single row per CDR3 protein. The table lists about 1.7 million distinct CDR3 sequences, over 25% of them singletons. The sample taken for sequencing was blood. These receptors were obtained from a woman aged 25 to 45 in good health.

The chain employs TRBV7-2 and TRBJ1-2; D is perhaps TRBD1 (6 bases). V shed 3 bases and J shed 1 base, with 18 bases lying between them. Germline V CDR1 and CDR2: SGHTA, FQGNSA. This CDR3 is 17 amino acids long. CDR3 nucleotide sequence: TGTGCCAGCAGCTTTACCCCCGACAGGACTTTTAACTATGGCTACACCTTC. Its protein product is CASSFTPDRTFNYGYTF.

This rearrangement joins TRBV20-1 to TRBJ2-7; 11 bases map to TRBD2. The germline CDR1 and CDR2 sequences are DFQATT and SNEGSKA (reference sequence). Losses at the gene ends were 0 bases for V and 4 bases for J; bases not matched to a gene: 8. There are 16 residues in the CDR3. CDR3 loop: CSARDPRLAGRYEQYF. CDR3 DNA sequence: TGCAGTGCTAGAGATCCCAGACTAGCGGGACGGTACGAGCAGTACTTC.

This clonotype was counted ten times or more. The genes are TRBV29-1 and TRBJ2-6; TRBD1 matches 9 bases. This CDR3 is built from 17 residues. Germline V gene lookup returns CDR1 SQVTM and CDR2 ANQGSEA. Trimming took 7 bases from V and 2 from J; bases not matched to a gene: 12. The CDR3 reads CSATLGTGRPGANVLTF. Here the CDR3 DNA reads TGCAGCGCGACCCTCGGGACAGGGCGTCCTGGGGCCAACGTCCTGACTTTC.

The rearrangement links TRBV5-1 to TRBJ1-2, with a possible D match to TRBD1 (5 bases). This CDR3 comprises 14 residues. Germline V CDR1 and CDR2: SGHRS, YFSETQ. The V end lost 4 bases, the J end lost 5 bases, and 15 bases lay between the germline ends. The CDR3 protein is CASSPGGTEYGYTF. The CDR3 region has the DNA TGCGCCAGCAGCCCCGGCGGGACCGAATATGGCTACACCTTC.

This clonotype has at least ten counts. The gene calls are TRBV5-1 and TRBJ2-7; 7 bases are a match to TRBD1. J lost 4 bases, V lost 4 bases, and 8 bases had no gene match. Germline V gene sequence: CDR1 SGHRS, CDR2 YFSETQ. The CDR3 totals 14 residues. The CDR3 DNA follows: TGCGCCAGCAGCCACGACAGGGATCCTTACGAGCAGTACTTC. It is translated as CASSHDRDPYEQYF.

CDR3 coding DNA: TGTGCCTGCACTTGGACAGGGGGCCGGGATGAGCAGTTCTTC. Residues: CACTWTGGRDEQFF. The chain couples TRBV18 to TRBJ2-1; 11 bases agree with TRBD1. CDR3 length: 14 amino acids. V was clipped by 11 bases and J by 8 bases; unmatched bases: 11. Germline assignment: CDR1 KGHSH and CDR2 LQKENI.

This clonotype was seen only a few times. The chain recombines TRBV7-2 with TRBJ1-2; 10 bases are a match to TRBD1. Germline CDR1 reads SGHTA; CDR2 reads FQGNSA. J gave up 6 bases and V 10 bases, and 8 bases lay outside the gene matches. The CDR3 consists of 13 residues. The CDR3 sequence is CATRGQGLDGYTF. In DNA, the CDR3 is TGTGCCACCAGGGGACAGGGGCTAGATGGCTACACCTTC.

Regarding this clonotype: This clone may be a read error of a much larger clone one base away. Given the absence of the conserved phenylalanine or tryptophan at the CDR3 end, a read error is likely. The chain employs TRBV20-1 and TRBJ2-5; 11 nucleotides align to TRBD2. V dropped 0 bases and J dropped 4; count of bases not matched to a gene: 4. Per the germline V gene, CDR1 is DFQATT and CDR2 is SNEGSKA (reference sequence). The CDR3 sequence is 15 residues long. The CDR3 bases are TGCAGTGCTAGAGATAGCGGGAGGGCCCCAGAGACCCAGTACGTC. Protein product: CSARDSGRAPETQYV.